The 10 T cell receptor beta chains presented below share a single source sample, sequenced in a study of blood T cells in healthy people across ages. The use of a sample-barcoded 5' primer and a J-beta primer mix characterized a second PCR of about 6 to 11 cycles. Using its own MiXCR run on the 5' RACE reads, TCRdb lists one record per CDR3 protein. The profile shows about 1.6 million distinct CDR3 sequences, roughly 32% of them singletons. Material: blood. The receptors here all came from a woman aged 25 to 39 in good health.

V and J are TRBV4-2 and TRBJ2-3, with TRBD2 matching 7 bases. CDR3 length: 15 amino acids. Germline V gene sequence: CDR1 LGHNA, CDR2 YNFKEQ. J lost 4 bases, V lost 0 bases, and 4 bases had no gene match. The CDR3 DNA reads as TGTGCCAGCAGCCAAGAGGGGGGGGGTGCAGATACGCAGTATTTT. It yields the protein CASSQEGGGADTQYF.

Note on this clonotype: This may stem from a read error, because a much larger clone lies one nucleotide away. This chain links TRBV5-6 with TRBJ2-7; 11 bases align to TRBD2. Matching the DNA end better, TRBJ2-5 makes the J call doubtful. Germline V CDR1 and CDR2: SGHDT, YYEEEE. The CDR3 extends over 13 amino acids. CDR3 sequence (DNA): TGTGCCGGCAGACTAGCGGGGTCGGAGACCCAGTACTTC. Protein: CAGRLAGSETQYF.

The CDR3, as DNA: TGTGCCAGCAGCCCCCCCACCTATGGCTACACCTTC. Its translation: CASSPPTYGYTF. This rearrangement joins TRBV7-9 to TRBJ1-2; no clear D. V shed 5 bases and J shed 4 bases, with 8 bases lying between them. The germline gives CDR1 SEHNR, CDR2 FQNEAQ (reference sequence). There are 12 residues in the CDR3.

This clonotype was seen a handful of times. The chain recombines TRBV19 with TRBJ2-6; D is undetermined. This CDR3 comprises 17 residues. Between the trimmed V and J ends, which lost 4 bases and 0 bases, there was a span of 13 bases. Germline CDR1 is LNHDA and CDR2 is SQIVND (reference sequence). The CDR3 DNA reads TGTGCCAGTAGTAGGCTCAGTACTAACTCTGGGGCCAACGTCCTGACTTTC. Protein product: CASSRLSTNSGANVLTF.

Worth noting for this clonotype: Mismatch with germline at one junction end may stem from a read error. The chain recombines TRBV13 with TRBJ2-7; TRBD1 or TRBD2 may be the D gene (5 bases each). The CDR3 has 15 residues. Germline values: CDR1 PRHDT, CDR2 FYEKMQ (reference sequence). CDR3 residues: CTSSVRGQVAYEQYF. The CDR3 DNA follows: TGTACCAGCAGCGTGAGGGGCCAGGTGGCCTACGAGCAGTACTTC.

V and J are TRBV7-8 and TRBJ2-3; a possible D gene is TRBD1 (6 bases). V lost 1 base to trimming and J lost 8 bases, with 22 bases between them. CDR3 length: 17 residues. Germline lookup yields CDR1 SGHVS and CDR2 FQNEAQ. This CDR3 is CASSLVPGDTRLGTQYF. As DNA, the CDR3 is TGTGCCAGCAGCTTAGTTCCCGGGGACACCCGTCTGGGTACGCAGTATTTT.

The chain is built from TRBV20-1 and TRBJ2-7; TRBD1 agrees at 8 bases. This CDR3 contains 13 residues. Germline trimming cut 5 bases from V and 3 bases from J; bases unmatched to any gene: 6. Germline V gene sequence: CDR1 DFQATT, CDR2 SNEGSKA (reference sequence). CDR3 amino acids: CSADGQGHYEQYF. The CDR3 bases are TGCAGTGCTGACGGACAGGGCCACTACGAGCAGTACTTC.

This clonotype was counted a single time. This chain connects TRBV15 to TRBJ1-1, with D maybe TRBD1 (5 bases). V dropped 0 bases and J dropped 5 bases, with 10 bases sitting between them. The CDR3 covers 14 residues. The V gene's germline CDR1 is LNHNV and CDR2 YYDKDF (reference sequence). CDR3 sequence (DNA): TGTGCCACCAGCAGAGATGGGGGTGGTACTGAAGCTTTCTTT. As protein: CATSRDGGGTEAFF. Together with reference TRBV15 and TRBJ1-1, the CDR3 gives the full variable domain: DAMVIQNPRYQVTQFGKPVTLSCSQTLNHNVMYWYQQKSSQAPKLLFHYYDKDFNNEADTPDNFQSRRPNTSFCFLDIRSPGLGDTAMYLCATSRDGGGTEAFFGQGTRLTVV.

This clonotype has just one count. The chain uses TRBV27 and TRBJ2-1; 8 bases are a match to TRBD1. With 7 bases clipped from V and 9 bases from J, the junction kept 14 bases outside the gene matches. Germline CDR1 MNHEY, CDR2 SMNVEV (reference sequence). CDR3 length: 15 amino acids. The DNA for the CDR3 is TGTGCCAGCACCCCAGGACAGGGTTTGTCAGGTGAGCAGTTCTTC. It encodes CASTPGQGLSGEQFF.

This clonotype came up a few times. The V call is TRBV12-3 or TRBV12-4, the J call TRBJ2-7, with TRBD2 matching over 11 bases. This CDR3 has 18 amino acids. V trimming: 5 bases; J trimming: 0 bases; junction bases outside the gene matches: 12. The CDR3 sequence is CASSPGLAGGTRSYEQYF. The CDR3 DNA reads as TGTGCCAGCAGTCCCGGGTTAGCGGGAGGGACCCGCTCCTACGAGCAGTACTTC.